Following are 2 T cell receptor beta chains from one sample sequenced in a study of blood T cell repertoires in COVID-19. The data were produced by immunoSEQ multiplex PCR, yet TCRdb's version contains in-frame clones alone and is incomplete. The table has 9,500 to 15,000 clones, 70% to 85% seen once. Sequenced: peripheral blood. These receptors came from a human donor in a cohort sampled during active COVID-19.

The chain links TRBV3-1 (or the pseudogene TRBV3-2) to TRBJ1-2, with 10 positions matching TRBD1. Germline CDR1 is LGHDT and CDR2 is YNNKEL (reference sequence). V shed 1 base and J 4 bases; nucleotides not matched to a gene: 6. This CDR3 is built from 16 residues. Written as DNA, the CDR3 is TGTGCCAGCAGCCAAGTTTTCGGGACAGGGGTCTATGGCTACACCTTC. Translation gives CASSQVFGTGVYGYTF.

CDR3 nucleotide sequence: TGTGCCAGCAGGAGAGAGACAGGGCCCTATGGCTACACCTTC. This gives the protein CASRRETGPYGYTF. The rearrangement uses TRBV2 and TRBJ1-2; 7 bases match TRBD1. The CDR3 sequence is 14 residues long. V trimming: 6 bases; J trimming: 4 bases; junction bases outside the gene matches: 8. CDR1 SNHLY and CDR2 FYNNEI come from the germline V gene.